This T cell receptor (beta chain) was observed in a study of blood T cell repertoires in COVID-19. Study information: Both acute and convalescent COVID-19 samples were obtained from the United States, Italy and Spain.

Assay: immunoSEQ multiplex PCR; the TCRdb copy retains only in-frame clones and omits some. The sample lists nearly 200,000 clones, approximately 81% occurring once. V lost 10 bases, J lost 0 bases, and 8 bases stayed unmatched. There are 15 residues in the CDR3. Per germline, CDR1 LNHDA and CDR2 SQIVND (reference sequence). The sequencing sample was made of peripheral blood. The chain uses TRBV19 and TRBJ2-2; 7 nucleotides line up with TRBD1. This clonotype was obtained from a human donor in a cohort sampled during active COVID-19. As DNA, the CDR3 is TGTGCCACTACCGACAGGGCCGCGAACACCGGGGAGCTGTTTTTT. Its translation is CATTDRAANTGELFF.